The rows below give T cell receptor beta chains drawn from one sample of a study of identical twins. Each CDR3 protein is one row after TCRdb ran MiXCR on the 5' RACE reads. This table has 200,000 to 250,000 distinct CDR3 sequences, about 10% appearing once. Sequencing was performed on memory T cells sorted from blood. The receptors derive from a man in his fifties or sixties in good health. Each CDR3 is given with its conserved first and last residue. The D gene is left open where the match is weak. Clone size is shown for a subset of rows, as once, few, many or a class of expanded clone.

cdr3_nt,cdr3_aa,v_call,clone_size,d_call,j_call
TGTGCCAGCATTTCCGGGACAGCCTCCTACGAGCAGTACTTC,CASISGTASYEQYF,TRBV6-2/TRBV6-3,.,TRBD1,TRBJ2-7
TGCAGTGCAAGGTCCGCCCCGACTGATACGCAGTATTTT,CSARSAPTDTQYF,TRBV20-1,.,.,TRBJ2-3
TGCGCCAGCAGCCTGGGACCAACGGGACAGCAAGAGACCCAGTACTTC,CASSLGPTGQQETQYF,TRBV5-1,few,TRBD1,TRBJ2-5
TGTGCCAGCTCACCACGGGTTGAGCTATCCGCGCAGTATTTT,CASSPRVELSAQYF,TRBV18,many,.,TRBJ2-3
TGCAGTGCTCCCAGGGAGGATCAGCCCCAGCATTTT,CSAPREDQPQHF,TRBV20-1,many,.,TRBJ1-5
TGTGCCAGCAGCGGGGATAGCCTTTTTTTGTACCAAGAGACCCAGTACTTC,CASSGDSLFLYQETQYF,TRBV7-2,many,.,TRBJ2-5
TGTGCCTGGAGAGGTAGCGGACGGATTTATGGCTACACCTTC,CAWRGSGRIYGYTF,TRBV30,many,.,TRBJ1-2
TGTGCCAGCAAATACGATAGCGGGGGGGGGAATGAGCAGTTCTTC,CASKYDSGGGNEQFF,TRBV2,many,TRBD2,TRBJ2-1
TGTGCCAGCAGCTTAGTCGACAGGGTTTACAATGAGCAGTTCTTC,CASSLVDRVYNEQFF,TRBV11-1,few,TRBD1,TRBJ2-1
TGTGCCAGCAGTTTCAGGGGGGACCTAACCCAGTACTTC,CASSFRGDLTQYF,TRBV12-3/TRBV12-4,.,.,TRBJ2-5
TGCGCCAGCAGCCAAGATGGGATAGCGGGGGGCGGTGAGCAGTTCTTC,CASSQDGIAGGGEQFF,TRBV4-3,few,TRBD2,TRBJ2-1
TGTGCCAGCACCCAACTAATCGGCTCCTACGAGCAGTACTTC,CASTQLIGSYEQYF,TRBV7-2,few,.,TRBJ2-7
TGCAGCGTTGGGATAGGGGTGAACACTGAAGCTTTCTTT,CSVGIGVNTEAFF,TRBV29-1,many,.,TRBJ1-1
TGCAGTGCTGACCGGGATTCCGGGGAGCTGTTTTTT,CSADRDSGELFF,TRBV20-1,.,.,TRBJ2-2
TGTGCCAGCAGTCCCCAAAGGACTAGCGGGATCTCCTACGAGCAGTACTTC,CASSPQRTSGISYEQYF,TRBV27,many,TRBD2,TRBJ2-7
TGTGCCAGCAGCCAAGCCAGGGGGACAGATACGCAGTATTTT,CASSQARGTDTQYF,TRBV3-1,.,TRBD1,TRBJ2-3
TGTGCCAGCAGCTTAGGCCTTAGCGGGCGGGACGAGCAGTACTTC,CASSLGLSGRDEQYF,TRBV7-9,.,TRBD2,TRBJ2-7
TGTGCCAGCAGCTCCCAGGGACAGCGCGCCGAGCAGTACTTC,CASSSQGQRAEQYF,TRBV5-4,few,TRBD1,TRBJ2-7
TGTGCCAGCCCTCGGGGTGGTCTAGCCAAAAACATTCAGTACTTC,CASPRGGLAKNIQYF,TRBV27,.,.,TRBJ2-4
TGTGCCAGCAGCCCAAACAGGGGGCAGTACAATGAGCAGTTCTTC,CASSPNRGQYNEQFF,TRBV5-5,.,TRBD1,TRBJ2-1
TGTGCCAGCAGCCAGGGGAACGGGGGGGCGGAGACCCAGTACTTC,CASSQGNGGAETQYF,TRBV4-2,few,TRBD2,TRBJ2-5
TGCAGTGCCGTACCCCTTTTCGCTGAAGCTTTCTTT,CSAVPLFAEAFF,TRBV20-1,many,.,TRBJ1-1
TGTGCCAGCTCACCCCGCGGACTAGCGGGAGGGGCAGGGTATGAGCAGTTCTTC,CASSPRGLAGGAGYEQFF,TRBV18,.,TRBD2,TRBJ2-1
TGCAGTGCTAGCAGCGGGGGCGGGAATGAAAAACTGTTTTTT,CSASSGGGNEKLFF,TRBV20-1,few,.,TRBJ1-4
TGTGCCAGCAGTCCCGGACAGGGATTTAGCACTGAAGCTTTCTTT,CASSPGQGFSTEAFF,TRBV27,.,TRBD1,TRBJ1-1
TGTGCCAGCAGCCCCGGGGGAGGGGCTCTATATGGCTACACCTTC,CASSPGGGALYGYTF,TRBV7-2,many,.,TRBJ1-2
TGTGCCAGCAGCCAATTCACTCTACAGGGGGCGAGCACTGAAGCTTTCTTT,CASSQFTLQGASTEAFF,TRBV4-2,many,TRBD1,TRBJ1-1
TGTGCCAGCAGTCCGGACAGGGAATTCTATGGCTACACCTTC,CASSPDREFYGYTF,TRBV25-1,few,TRBD1,TRBJ1-2
TGTGCCAGCAGGGAGACAGGGCTCGGGAACACTGAAGCTTTCTTT,CASRETGLGNTEAFF,TRBV27,many,TRBD1,TRBJ1-1